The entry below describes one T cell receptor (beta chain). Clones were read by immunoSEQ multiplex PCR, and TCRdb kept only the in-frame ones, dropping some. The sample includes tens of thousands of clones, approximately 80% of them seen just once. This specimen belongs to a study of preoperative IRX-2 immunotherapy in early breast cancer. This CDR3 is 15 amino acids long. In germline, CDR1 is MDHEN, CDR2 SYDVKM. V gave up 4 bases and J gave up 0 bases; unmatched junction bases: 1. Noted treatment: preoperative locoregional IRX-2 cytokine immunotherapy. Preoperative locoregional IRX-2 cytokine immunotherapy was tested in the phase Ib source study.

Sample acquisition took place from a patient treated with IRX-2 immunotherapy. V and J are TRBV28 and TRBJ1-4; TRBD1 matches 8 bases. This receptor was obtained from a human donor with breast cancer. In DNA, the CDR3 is TGTGCCAGCAGTTCAGGGGGCACAACTAATGAAAAACTGTTTTTT. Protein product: CASSSGGTTNEKLFF.